This T cell receptor (beta chain) was retrieved from a study of T cells after yellow fever vaccination. General study findings and limits: Subsequent booster samples again held most clones from primary vaccination (just under 98% CD4, roughly 91% CD8). A faster peak, day 5 versus 15, was reached by the weaker secondary response. Abundant clonotypes from the bulk population could get into FACS-sorted repertoires as contaminants.

Regarding this clonotype: Its specificity is not known.

MiXCR was run by TCRdb on the 5' RACE reads, yielding one entry per CDR3 protein. The sample has 180,000 or so distinct CDR3 sequences; approximately 10% are singletons. The V gene end was trimmed by 0 bases and the J gene end by 9 bases; junction bases not matched to a gene: 7. Germline V gene sequence: CDR1 SGHVS, CDR2 FQNEAQ. The CDR3 totals 17 residues. This clonotype was sampled from a man younger than 35 who received the YFV17D yellow fever vaccine. This chain connects TRBV7-8 to TRBJ1-6; TRBD1 matches at 11 bases. This specimen was CD8+ T cells sorted from PBMCs, taken 15 days after the yellow fever booster vaccination. In DNA form, the CDR3 reads TGTGCCAGCAGCTTAGCGTGGGACAGGGGGTACGGTTCACCCCTCCACTTT. Translating it yields CASSLAWDRGYGSPLHF.